These 18 T cell receptor beta chains originate from one sample sequenced in a study of T cells in Graves' hyperthyroidism and ophthalmopathy. The CDR3 regions of TCR beta were amplified from RNA transcripts. TCR CDR3 regions were first amplified by RT-PCR with HTBI primers. TCRdb recomputed calls from the multiplex PCR reads with MiXCR, one row per CDR3 protein. This table holds 360,000 or so distinct CDR3 sequences, approximately 20% found once. The sequencing sample was made of blood. The receptors come from a woman aged 18-29 years with Graves' hyperthyroidism.

This clonotype was detected ten times or more. The chain recombines TRBV20-1 with TRBJ2-2, with D perhaps TRBD1 (6 bases). The germline CDR1 and CDR2 sequences are DFQATT and SNEGSKA (reference sequence). The V end lost 4 bases, the J end lost 6 bases, and 12 bases lay between the germline ends. This CDR3 has 13 amino acids. CDR3 DNA: TGCAGTGCTAACCACAGGGAAGCCGGGGAGCTGTTTTTT. The encoded protein is CSANHREAGELFF.

The rearrangement links TRBV6-1 to TRBJ2-7, with 11 bases fitting TRBD2. The V gene's germline CDR1 is MNHNS and CDR2 SASEGT. This CDR3 has 13 residues. With V trimmed by 8 bases and J by 3 bases, 3 bases remained unmatched. The CDR3 DNA sequence: TGTGCCAGCGTCGGGACTAGCGGCTACGAGCAGTACTTC. Residues: CASVGTSGYEQYF.

This clonotype has at least ten counts. The chain employs TRBV6-1 and TRBJ2-5; TRBD2 is a possible D gene (5 bases). The CDR3 consists of 13 residues. The germline gives CDR1 MNHNS, CDR2 SASEGT. The V end was cut by 5 bases, the J end by 4 bases, with 11 bases between. The DNA for the CDR3 is TGTGCCAGCAGTAGGACTCAAGGAGAGACCCAGTACTTC. It encodes CASSRTQGETQYF.

This clonotype showed up many times. The V and J genes are TRBV6-1 and TRBJ1-1; tentative D call: TRBD1 (6 bases). The V end was cut by 7 bases, the J end by 3 bases, with 12 bases between. Germline V gives CDR1 MNHNS, CDR2 SASEGT. This CDR3 is 13 amino acids long. CDR3 bases: TGTGCCAGCACAAGGACAGACTACACTGAAGCTTTCTTT. This encodes CASTRTDYTEAFF.

This clonotype occurred many times. This chain links TRBV6-1 with TRBJ1-3; 7 bases agree with TRBD1. The CDR3 extends over 13 amino acids. Unmatched junction bases numbered 2, after V lost 2 bases and J lost 7 bases. In germline, CDR1 is MNHNS, CDR2 SASEGT. CDR3 in DNA: TGTGCCAGCAGTGAACGACAGGGCAACACCATATATTTT. It codes for CASSERQGNTIYF.

The rearrangement joins TRBV5-1 to TRBJ1-1; D may be TRBD1 (6 bases). V lost 4 bases, J lost 4 bases, and 14 bases lay in between. The CDR3 is 14 amino acids. The germline gives CDR1 SGHRS, CDR2 YFSETQ. CDR3 nucleotides: TGCGCCAGCAGCCGGCAAAGGGGGGGCACTGAAGCTTTCTTT. This encodes CASSRQRGGTEAFF.

This clonotype occurred many times. The genes are TRBV9 and TRBJ2-2; D is possibly TRBD1 (7 bases). This CDR3 has 16 residues. Germline V gene sequence: CDR1 SGDLS, CDR2 YYNGEE. Trimming stripped 3 bases from V and 4 bases from J, with 16 bases between. The CDR3 bases are TGTGCCAGCAGCGCCACAGGGGCGCGGGGCACCGGGGAGCTGTTTTTT. Translated, it gives CASSATGARGTGELFF.

This clonotype appeared a single time. This sequence joins TRBV12-3 or TRBV12-4 and TRBJ1-2; 8 bases match TRBD1. V shed 7 bases and J 7 bases; nucleotides not matched to a gene: 20. The CDR3 sequence is 17 residues long. CDR3 nucleotide sequence: TGTGCCAGCACCGGTGCGACAGGGGTTCCTTTAACTAGTGGCTACACCTTC. Encoded protein: CASTGATGVPLTSGYTF.

This clonotype was detected many times. This rearrangement joins TRBV4-1 to TRBJ1-2, with D perhaps TRBD1 (5 bases). V was clipped by 4 bases and J by 4 bases, with 13 bases between them. This CDR3 is 14 amino acids long. CDR1 and CDR2 from the germline V gene are MGHRA and YSYEKL. The CDR3 is CASSRVGAIYGYTF. CDR3 DNA: TGCGCCAGCAGCCGCGTTGGGGCCATCTATGGCTACACCTTC.

This clonotype has ten or more counts. The chain employs TRBV28 and TRBJ2-6, with 9 bases aligning to TRBD1. V gave up 5 bases and J gave up 2 bases; unmatched junction bases: 4. Germline V CDR1 and CDR2: MDHEN, SYDVKM. The CDR3 sequence is 16 residues long. CDR3 coding DNA: TGTGCCAGCAGTCCCCGGACAGGGGCTGGGGCCAACGTCCTGACTTTC. It specifies CASSPRTGAGANVLTF.

This clonotype occurred once. J is TRBJ1-2 and V is TRBV19, with 7 bases that match TRBD1. In germline, CDR1 is LNHDA, CDR2 SQIVND (reference sequence). This CDR3 is 14 amino acids long. Germline trimming cut 5 bases from V and 2 bases from J; bases unmatched to any gene: 5. CDR3 amino acids: CASSLGQLNYGYTF. CDR3 bases: TGTGCCAGTAGTTTGGGACAGCTAAACTATGGCTACACCTTC.

A few counts support this clonotype. This chain links TRBV3-1 with TRBJ1-1; D is uncertain. Germline CDR1 is LGHDT and CDR2 is YNNKEL (reference sequence). This CDR3 region has 12 residues. Trimming left V 1 base short and J 11 bases short, with 11 bases between. In nucleotides, the CDR3 is TGTGCCAGCAGCCAAGGAGGGTTCTGGGCTTTCTTT. Amino acid sequence: CASSQGGFWAFF.

At least ten counts were recorded for this clonotype. The chain links TRBV29-1 to TRBJ2-7, with D possibly called TRBD1 or TRBD2 (6 bases each). V was clipped by 6 bases and J by 3 bases, with 15 bases between them. The germline gives CDR1 SQVTM, CDR2 ANQGSEA. The CDR3 is made up of 13 amino acids. The CDR3 here is CSVEGGQGYEQYF. The CDR3 DNA reads TGCAGCGTCGAGGGGGGTCAGGGCTACGAGCAGTACTTC.

This clonotype came up many times. The chain employs TRBV10-1 and TRBJ1-2, with D unresolved. Trimming removed 3 bases from V and 8 bases from J, with 10 bases in between. The length of the CDR3 is 12 residues. Germline loops: CDR1 WNHNN, CDR2 SYGVQD (reference sequence). The CDR3 spells CASSEDGYGYTF. The CDR3 DNA sequence: TGCGCCAGCAGTGAAGACGGATACGGCTACACCTTC.

V and J are TRBV12-3 or TRBV12-4 and TRBJ1-2; perhaps TRBD1 as D (6 bases). Trimming took off 3 bases at V and 4 bases at J, with 12 bases between the two ends. This CDR3 comprises 14 residues. CDR3 in amino acids: CASSFWGRVYGYTF. The CDR3 coding sequence is TGTGCCAGCAGTTTTTGGGGGCGAGTCTATGGCTACACCTTC.

This clonotype appeared a single time. The chain combines TRBV6-1 with TRBJ2-7; D remains ambiguous. Germline V gene data show CDR1 as MNHNS and CDR2 as SASEGT. The CDR3 loop spans 14 amino acids. V shed 4 bases and J shed 0 bases, with 10 bases lying between them. In DNA form, the CDR3 reads TGTGCCAGCAGTGCGTCCGGAGTCTCCTACGAGCAGTACTTC. Its translation is CASSASGVSYEQYF.

This clonotype was seen ten or more times. The chain couples TRBV10-2 to TRBJ1-1; maybe TRBD1 (6 bases). This CDR3 contains 15 residues. Germline V gene data show CDR1 as WSHSY and CDR2 as SAAADI. V lost 7 bases and J lost 3, with 18 bases in between. For the CDR3, the DNA is TGCGCCAGCAATCGCTGGGGGGCGGGGGACACTGAAGCTTTCTTT. Translation: CASNRWGAGDTEAFF.

This clonotype came up many times. J is TRBJ2-5 and V is TRBV9; 10 bases match TRBD2. This CDR3 comprises 15 residues. Per germline, CDR1 SGDLS and CDR2 YYNGEE. Trimming at V came to 4 bases and at J to 5 bases, leaving 8 bases not matched to a gene. The CDR3 nucleotides are TGTGCCAGCAGCACCGCCGGGACTAGCGTTGAGACCCAGTACTTC. This codes for CASSTAGTSVETQYF. Using reference TRBV9 and TRBJ2-5 for the parts outside the CDR3, the full variable domain is DSGVTQTPKHLITATGQRVTLRCSPRSGDLSVYWYQQSLDQGLQFLIQYYNGEERAKGNILERFSAQQFPDLHSELNLSSLELGDSALYFCASSTAGTSVETQYFGPGTRLLVL.